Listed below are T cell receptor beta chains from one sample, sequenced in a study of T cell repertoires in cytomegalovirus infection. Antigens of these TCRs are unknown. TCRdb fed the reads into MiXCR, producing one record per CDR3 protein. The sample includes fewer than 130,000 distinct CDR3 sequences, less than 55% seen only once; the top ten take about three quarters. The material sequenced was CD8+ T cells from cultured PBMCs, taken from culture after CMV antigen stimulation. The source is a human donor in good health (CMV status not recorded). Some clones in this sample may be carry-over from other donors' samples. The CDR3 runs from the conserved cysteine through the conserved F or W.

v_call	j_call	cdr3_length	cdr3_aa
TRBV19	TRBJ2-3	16	CASSIWSGGPTDTQYF
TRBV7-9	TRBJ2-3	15	CASSSGTGNTDTQYF
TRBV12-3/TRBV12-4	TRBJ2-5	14	CASSLVGGQETQYF
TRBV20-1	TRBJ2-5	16	CSAPWDSRETQETQYF
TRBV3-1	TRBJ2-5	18	CASSQEGLAGPGWETQYF
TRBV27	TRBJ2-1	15	CASRRGGTLYNEQFF
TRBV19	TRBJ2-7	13	CASSMADSYEQYF
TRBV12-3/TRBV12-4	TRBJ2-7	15	CASSAGTGPSYEQYF
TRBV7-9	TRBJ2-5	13	CASSLLVLETQYF
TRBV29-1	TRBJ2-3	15	CSVLRPTESTDTQYF
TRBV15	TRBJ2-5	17	CATSRGRDTLSVGTQYF
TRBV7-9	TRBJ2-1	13	CASSLGISNEQFF
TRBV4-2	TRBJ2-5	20	CASSQAGLAGGRSTQETQYF
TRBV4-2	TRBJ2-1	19	CASSQEAVGGTSSYNEQFF
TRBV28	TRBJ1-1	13	CASRDRGGPEAFF
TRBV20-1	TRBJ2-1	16	CSAARDPGTVDNEQFF
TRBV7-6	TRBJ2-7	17	CASSSRPGGGFFDEQYF
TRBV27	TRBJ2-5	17	CATRRLAGVTGQETQYF
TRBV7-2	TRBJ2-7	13	CASSFSVSYEQYF
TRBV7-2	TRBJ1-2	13	CASSLNRGLGYTF
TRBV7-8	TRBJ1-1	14	CASSLARGRTEAFF
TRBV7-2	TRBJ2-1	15	CASSLVANSYNEQFF
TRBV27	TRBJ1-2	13	CASSYLGNYGYTF
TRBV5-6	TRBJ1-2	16	CASSLHPGTGNYGYTF
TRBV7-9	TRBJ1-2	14	CASSLYSDRAGYTF
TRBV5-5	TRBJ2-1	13	CASSWTGDNEQFF
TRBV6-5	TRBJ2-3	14	CASSNGGAEDTQYF
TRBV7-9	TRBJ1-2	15	CASSSGTELIYGYTF
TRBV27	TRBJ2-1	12	CASSLSGVEQFF
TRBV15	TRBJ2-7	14	CATSRETATYEQYF
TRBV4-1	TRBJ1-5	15	CASSQEGQGGQPQHF
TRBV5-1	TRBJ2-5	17	CASSWEAAGTPLGTQYF
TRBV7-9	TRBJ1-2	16	CASSQTMDRAAGGYTF
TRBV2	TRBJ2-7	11	CASSAVSEQYF
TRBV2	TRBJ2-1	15	CASSSTSGGVDEQFF